This T cell receptor beta chain was captured by sequencing in a study of T cells in Graves' hyperthyroidism and ophthalmopathy. To note about this clonotype: Its antigen is unidentified.

Whole-study findings and limits: The model made its ophthalmopathy prediction, and onset followed a median roughly six months later. Among thyroid clonotypes expanded above 0.001, most also appeared in blood.

TCR beta CDR3 regions were amplified from RNA transcripts. HTBI primers were employed in a first-round RT-PCR of the TCR CDR3. TCRdb ran MiXCR on the multiplex PCR reads and lists one entry per CDR3 protein. The sample contains some 300,000 distinct CDR3 sequences, about 19% of which appear only once. Pregnant or lactating patients were excluded, as were those with uncontrolled infection or other autoimmune disease. PBMCs came from 7.5 to 10 ml fresh peripheral blood. The clonotype comes from a middle-aged man with Graves' ophthalmopathy. Sequencing was performed on blood.

In DNA, the CDR3 is TGTGCCAGCAGTGAAGGGGGCGGACAGTCTTATGGCTACACCTTC. Translation: CASSEGGGQSYGYTF. V and J are TRBV2 and TRBJ1-2, with D tentatively TRBD1 (6 bases). This CDR3 is built from 15 residues. The V and J ends lost 1 base and 5 bases respectively, with 14 bases between them. Per the germline V gene, CDR1 is SNHLY and CDR2 is FYNNEI.